The 24 T cell receptor beta chains in this list originate from one sample, sequenced in a study of blood T cell repertoires in COVID-19. The repertoire was sequenced with immunoSEQ multiplex PCR; TCRdb's copy has only in-frame clones and lacks some. The repertoire holds about 180,000 clones, under 90% seen once, with roughly 6.8% in the top ten. Source material: peripheral blood. These receptors were obtained from a human donor in a cohort sampled during active COVID-19.

This chain uses TRBV2 with TRBJ1-5, with D possibly being TRBD1 (5 bases). Germline loops: CDR1 SNHLY, CDR2 FYNNEI. The length of the CDR3 is 14 residues. Trimming removed 4 bases from V and 7 bases from J, with 14 bases in between. The chain's CDR3 is CASSVGQGMQPQHF. CDR3 coding DNA: TGTGCCAGCAGTGTTGGGCAGGGTATGCAGCCCCAGCATTTT.

The J gene is TRBJ1-1, the V gene TRBV5-1; TRBD1 is a possible D gene (5 bases). CDR1 is SGHRS, CDR2 YFSETQ, per germline. V dropped 4 bases and J dropped 3 bases, with 16 bases sitting between them. The CDR3 length is 15 residues. CDR3 DNA: TGCGCCAGCAGCCCGGGGGGAGGGTTGGACACTGAAGCTTTCTTT. As protein: CASSPGGGLDTEAFF.

The rearrangement joins TRBV7-2 to TRBJ2-1; a possible D gene is TRBD1 (7 bases). The CDR3 runs 16 residues. V dropped 3 bases and J dropped 0 bases, with 12 bases sitting between them. Germline lookup yields CDR1 SGHTA and CDR2 FQGNSA. The CDR3 spells CASSLEGASSYNEQFF. CDR3 DNA sequence: TGTGCCAGCAGCTTGGAGGGGGCGTCCTCCTACAATGAGCAGTTCTTC.

The gene calls are TRBV6-5 and TRBJ2-7, with D perhaps matching TRBD2 (5 bases). Germline values: CDR1 MNHEY, CDR2 SVGAGI. CDR3 size: 14 residues. The V gene lost 6 bases and the J gene lost 0 bases, with 12 bases spanning the gap. The CDR3 loop is CASRFGESSYEQYF. The CDR3 DNA reads TGTGCCAGCAGGTTTGGGGAGAGCTCCTACGAGCAGTACTTC.

V gene TRBV7-9 combines with J gene TRBJ2-3; maybe TRBD2 (6 bases). The germline V gene has CDR1 SEHNR and CDR2 FQNEAQ (reference sequence). The CDR3 is 17 amino acids. V lost 3 bases and J lost 1, with 17 bases in between. The CDR3 loop is CASSLDRLVGGTDTQYF. The CDR3 DNA follows: TGTGCCAGCAGCTTGGACCGACTAGTGGGTGGCACAGATACGCAGTATTTT.

The rearrangement joins TRBV9 to TRBJ2-1; D might be TRBD2 (5 bases). The V gene lost 6 bases and the J gene lost 4 bases, with 14 bases spanning the gap. Germline CDR1 and CDR2: SGDLS and YYNGEE. There are 14 residues in the CDR3. The DNA for the CDR3 is TGTGCCAGCAATGCCGGGGTAGGGTACAATGAGCAGTTCTTC. Its translation: CASNAGVGYNEQFF.

V usage is TRBV3-1 (or the pseudogene TRBV3-2) and J usage is TRBJ1-1; no clear D gene. There are 13 residues in the CDR3. Germline CDR1 LGHDT, CDR2 YNNKEL (reference sequence). V lost 0 bases and J lost 3, with 5 bases in between. The CDR3 reads CASSQESDTEAFF. In DNA form, the CDR3 reads TGTGCCAGCAGCCAAGAAAGCGACACTGAAGCTTTCTTT.

A remark on this clone: Other DNA sequences in the same sample also yield this CDR3. The chain links TRBV5-1 to TRBJ1-1; the D is unclear. The CDR3 has 13 residues. The germline gives CDR1 SGHRS, CDR2 YFSETQ. V was clipped by 2 bases and J by 1 base, with 6 bases between them. The CDR3 DNA follows: TGCGCCAGCAGCTTCCCCGGGAACACTGAAGCTTTCTTT. Amino acids: CASSFPGNTEAFF. The complete variable domain, with remaining parts taken from reference TRBV5-1 and TRBJ1-1, reads KAGVTQTPRYLIKTRGQQVTLSCSPISGHRSVSWYQQTPGQGLQFLFEYFSETQRNKGNFPGRFSGRQFSNSRSEMNVSTLELGDSALYLCASSFPGNTEAFFGQGTRLTVV.

The chain combines TRBV30 with TRBJ1-4; D not certain. Germline values: CDR1 GTSNPN, CDR2 SVGIG (reference sequence). CDR3 length equals 17 residues. V gave up 0 bases and J gave up 0 bases, with 14 bases separating them. CDR3 region: CAWSVLQPITTNEKLFF. DNA of the CDR3: TGTGCCTGGAGTGTCTTACAGCCCATCACAACTAATGAAAAACTGTTTTTT.

The chain combines TRBV6-1 with TRBJ2-1, with D tentatively TRBD2 (5 bases). CDR1 is MNHNS, CDR2 SASEGT, per germline. CDR3 size: 17 residues. Trimming stripped 3 bases from V and 1 base from J, with 16 bases between. CDR3 coding DNA: TGTGCCAGCAGTGAGGGAATCCAGCGGCTGTCCTACAATGAGCAGTTCTTC. As protein: CASSEGIQRLSYNEQFF.

V is TRBV6-6 and J is TRBJ1-5; D is uncertain. Germline assignment: CDR1 MNHNY and CDR2 SVGAGI (reference sequence). V lost 0 bases and J lost 7, with 16 bases in between. The length of the CDR3 is 16 residues. The CDR3 here is CASSYSRVELGQPQHF. The CDR3 nucleotides read TGTGCCAGCAGTTACTCGAGGGTGGAGTTAGGGCAGCCCCAGCATTTT.

This chain uses TRBV6-1 with TRBJ2-7; 10 nucleotides match TRBD1. Trimming removed 4 bases from V and 4 bases from J; junction bases left unmatched: 10. This CDR3 is 16 amino acids long. Germline V gene lookup returns CDR1 MNHNS and CDR2 SASEGT. DNA for the CDR3: TGTGCCAGCAGTGTCGCCTCCGGGACAGGGGATTACGAGCAGTACTTC. It specifies CASSVASGTGDYEQYF.

The chain recombines TRBV7-8 with TRBJ2-5, with D possibly TRBD1 on 5 matching bases. The V gene's germline CDR1 is SGHVS and CDR2 FQNEAQ. V lost 3 bases and J lost 1, with 15 bases in between. This CDR3 is built from 16 residues. In nucleotides, the CDR3 is TGTGCCAGCAGCTTTAAGGCAGGGATAGGCCAAGAGACCCAGTACTTC. It translates to CASSFKAGIGQETQYF.

The V gene is TRBV29-1, the J gene TRBJ1-1, with 7 bases fitting TRBD1. This CDR3 is built from 12 residues. Per germline, CDR1 SQVTM and CDR2 ANQGSEA. V lost 5 bases, J lost 4 bases, and 4 bases stayed unmatched. CDR3 region: CSVHYRGTEAFF. CDR3 sequence (DNA): TGCAGCGTTCACTACAGGGGCACTGAAGCTTTCTTT.

V gene TRBV12-3 or TRBV12-4 combines with J gene TRBJ2-2; 7 nucleotides match TRBD1. This CDR3 has 13 residues. V shed 6 bases and J 6 bases; nucleotides not matched to a gene: 4. The CDR3 here is CASSPTGAGELFF. In DNA form, the CDR3 reads TGTGCCAGCAGCCCCACAGGGGCCGGGGAGCTGTTTTTT.

The J gene is TRBJ2-7, the V gene TRBV15, with TRBD1 identical over 7 bases. Germline CDR1 is LNHNV and CDR2 is YYDKDF (reference sequence). This CDR3 region has 15 residues. Trimming removed 3 bases from V and 1 base from J; junction bases left unmatched: 6. The CDR3 loop reads CATSRRGQGSYEQYF. For the CDR3, the DNA is TGTGCCACCAGCAGGAGGGGGCAGGGTTCCTACGAGCAGTACTTC.

In its sample, this clone was seen a few times. This chain links TRBV5-5 with TRBJ1-2; 7 bases match TRBD1. V gave up 4 bases and J gave up 3 bases; unmatched junction bases: 12. The CDR3 spans 16 residues. The germline V gene has CDR1 SGHKS and CDR2 YYEKEE (reference sequence). CDR3 region: CASSPYGTARDYGYTF. As DNA, the CDR3 is TGTGCCAGCAGCCCGTACGGGACAGCAAGGGACTATGGCTACACCTTC.

The chain combines TRBV11-2 with TRBJ2-1; 7 nucleotides align to TRBD1. The CDR3 is 17 amino acids. Germline V gene lookup returns CDR1 SGHAT and CDR2 FQNNGV. The junction had 15 bases not matched to a gene; V was cut back by 1 base and J by 9 bases. The CDR3 here is CASSLGPPSTGVGEQFF. Here the CDR3 DNA reads TGTGCCAGCAGCTTAGGCCCTCCATCCACAGGGGTTGGTGAGCAGTTCTTC.

The V call is TRBV5-1, the J call TRBJ2-1; 7 nucleotides line up with TRBD2. This CDR3 is 16 amino acids long. V gave up 0 bases and J gave up 2 bases; unmatched junction bases: 5. Germline values: CDR1 SGHRS, CDR2 YFSETQ. The CDR3 nucleotides read TGCGCCAGCAGCTTGGGTCGGCGGGGGACCTACAATGAGCAGTTCTTC. It specifies CASSLGRRGTYNEQFF.

Only one count was recorded for this clone. The V call is TRBV13, the J call TRBJ1-3; TRBD1 matches at 8 bases. This CDR3 is 13 amino acids long. CDR1 and CDR2 from the germline V gene are PRHDT and FYEKMQ (reference sequence). J was trimmed by 4 bases and V by 6 bases; bases with no gene match: 2. For the CDR3, the DNA is TGTGCCAGCAGGGGGGACAGGGGAAACACCATATATTTT. Amino acids: CASRGDRGNTIYF.

The rearrangement links TRBV5-6 to TRBJ1-1; possibly TRBD1 for D (5 bases). V lost 2 bases to trimming and J lost 4 bases, with 9 bases between them. Germline loops: CDR1 SGHDT, CDR2 YYEEEE. The CDR3 loop spans 13 amino acids. For the CDR3, the DNA is TGTGCCAGCAGCTTCCAGGGTGCCACTGAAGCTTTCTTT. Encoded protein: CASSFQGATEAFF.

The genes are TRBV11-3 and TRBJ2-3; 8 bases agree with TRBD2. CDR1 and CDR2 (germline): SGHNT, YENEEA. V gave up 4 bases and J gave up 1 base; unmatched junction bases: 1. The CDR3 length is 14 residues. The CDR3 DNA sequence: TGTGCCAGCAGCTGGCGGGGGGGCACAGATACGCAGTATTTT. This sequence encodes CASSWRGGTDTQYF.

This chain connects TRBV4-2 to TRBJ2-1; D gene ambiguous. This CDR3 has 14 amino acids. Germline values: CDR1 LGHNA, CDR2 YNFKEQ. The V end lost 0 bases, the J end lost 6 bases, and 9 bases lay between the germline ends. The CDR3 sequence is CASSQDGPSNEQFF. CDR3 DNA sequence: TGTGCCAGCAGCCAAGATGGCCCCAGCAATGAGCAGTTCTTC.

The rearrangement uses TRBV10-2 and TRBJ1-1; 11 bases align to TRBD1. Germline loops: CDR1 WSHSY, CDR2 SAAADI. V lost 5 bases to trimming and J lost 3 bases; unmatched junction nucleotides: 5. CDR3 length equals 15 residues. In nucleotides, the CDR3 is TGCGCCAGCAGTTCCCGGACAGGGGGCCACACTGAAGCTTTCTTT. Translation gives CASSSRTGGHTEAFF.